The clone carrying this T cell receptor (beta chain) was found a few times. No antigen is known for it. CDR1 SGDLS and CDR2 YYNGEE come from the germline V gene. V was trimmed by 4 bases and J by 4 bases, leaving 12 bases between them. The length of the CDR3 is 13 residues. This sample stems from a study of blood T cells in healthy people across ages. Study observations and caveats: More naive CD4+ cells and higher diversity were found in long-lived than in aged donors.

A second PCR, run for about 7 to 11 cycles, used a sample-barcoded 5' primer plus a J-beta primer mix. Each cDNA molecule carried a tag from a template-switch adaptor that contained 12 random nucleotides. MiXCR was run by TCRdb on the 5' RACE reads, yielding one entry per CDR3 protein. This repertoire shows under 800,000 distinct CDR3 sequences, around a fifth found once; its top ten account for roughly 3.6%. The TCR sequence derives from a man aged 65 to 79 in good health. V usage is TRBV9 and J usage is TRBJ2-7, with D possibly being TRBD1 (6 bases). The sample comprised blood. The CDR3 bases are TGTGCCAGCAGCAGGAGGACAGAATACGAGCAGTACTTC. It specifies CASSRRTEYEQYF. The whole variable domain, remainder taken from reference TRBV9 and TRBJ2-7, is DSGVTQTPKHLITATGQRVTLRCSPRSGDLSVYWYQQSLDQGLQFLIQYYNGEERAKGNILERFSAQQFPDLHSELNLSSLELGDSALYFCASSRRTEYEQYFGPGTRLTVT.